The rows below give T cell receptor beta chains drawn from one sample of a study of regulatory T cells in long-lasting Graves disease. From the multiplex PCR reads, TCRdb called clonotypes with MiXCR, one entry per CDR3 protein. The table includes hundreds of thousands of distinct CDR3 sequences, 30% detected once. The sequencing used peripheral blood mononuclear cells (PBMCs), collected when the disease was refractory, from a patient treated with antithyroid drugs. Receptors originate from a female donor with Graves disease. Both conserved end residues are trimmed from each CDR3. Only part of the rows carry a size: once, few, many, or a class if the clone is expanded.

J	V	size	CDR3
TRBJ1-2	TRBV27	few	ASSRLEAPNYGYT
TRBJ1-5	TRBV7-9	-	ASSLGLAQPQH
TRBJ1-2	TRBV13	few	ASSLGWLSGGYT
TRBJ2-7	TRBV30	-	ALHILSGIPYEQY
TRBJ2-7	TRBV10-3	-	AISGLWASGTYEQY
TRBJ1-5	TRBV20-1	-	SARGLAQPQH
TRBJ1-5	TRBV6-5	-	ASSYRGTGNQPQH
TRBJ1-1	TRBV5-5	-	ASTFLQGTEAF
TRBJ1-5	TRBV19	-	ASNRGESNQPQH
TRBJ1-1	TRBV12-5	few	ASGLDRDGAF
TRBJ2-7	TRBV24-1	-	ATSDPGESDFAYEQY
TRBJ1-5	TRBV28	many	ASRPTGFTNQPQH
TRBJ1-2	TRBV9	many	ASSGTGTNYGYT
TRBJ1-2	TRBV3-1	few	ASSPTGRMDYNYGYT
TRBJ1-2	TRBV5-4	-	ASSADKMLYGYT
TRBJ2-1	TRBV25-1	few	ASSERSPPQYNEQF
TRBJ2-6	TRBV9	once	ASSVGPRGSSGANVLT
TRBJ1-2	TRBV6-1	many	ASSENRRGGQGNYGYT
TRBJ1-2	TRBV15	-	ATSRSLGSGYGYT
TRBJ1-1	TRBV5-4	few	ASTTGGNTEAF
TRBJ1-4	TRBV5-1	-	ASSLEGGNEKLF
TRBJ2-2	TRBV11-2	few	ASSPGTSWNTGELF
TRBJ2-7	TRBV18	-	ASSPPGKEQY
TRBJ2-1	TRBV11-2	-	ASSLPSDNNEQF
TRBJ2-3	TRBV15	once	ATSGGTSGRADTQY
TRBJ1-1	TRBV11-1	few	ASSLTRDRNTEAF
TRBJ1-1	TRBV7-8	-	ASSLAPGQTEAF
TRBJ1-5	TRBV6-1	few	ASSYQQGSYQPQH
TRBJ1-1	TRBV5-1	-	ASSLGNAASTEAF
TRBJ1-3	TRBV29-1	-	SVILGQTSSGNTIY
TRBJ1-2	TRBV5-1	many	ASSSDGNYGYT
TRBJ2-1	TRBV20-1	few	SASGPTSGRASNEQF
TRBJ2-7	TRBV20-1	few	SAKHRYEQY
TRBJ1-1	TRBV3-1	many	ASSQGQSTTEAF
TRBJ2-7	TRBV11-2	few	ASSGTGDGEQY
TRBJ2-7	TRBV20-1	-	SARDREGPYEQY
TRBJ1-2	TRBV29-1	-	SAGQGSGVYGYT
TRBJ1-2	TRBV20-1	-	SASNGIGGYT
TRBJ2-7	TRBV12-3/TRBV12-4	many	ASSFGGQAYEQY
TRBJ1-1	TRBV28	few	ASTGVRNTEAF
TRBJ2-7	TRBV5-1	few	ASSLQGGRSYEQY
TRBJ2-7	TRBV9	many	ASSVGATSYEQY
TRBJ1-1	TRBV12-3/TRBV12-4	many	ASSYAGRTGTEAF
TRBJ1-4	TRBV29-1	-	SAGDSGPGGLF
TRBJ2-4	TRBV20-1	-	SAREGAGDAKNIQY
TRBJ1-3	TRBV6-1	-	ASSPLRGNTIY
TRBJ1-4	TRBV19	few	ASSIRSSNEKLF
TRBJ2-7	TRBV3-1	-	ASSQVSGFSYEQY
TRBJ2-1	TRBV2	few	ASKGSGNEQF
TRBJ2-7	TRBV13	-	ASGSDVSYEQY
TRBJ2-7	TRBV29-1	-	SAGRVGNEQY
TRBJ1-1	TRBV19	-	ASTVQGFNTEAF
TRBJ1-5	TRBV3-1	-	ASSPRGDRNQPQH
TRBJ2-5	TRBV6-1	few	ASSEGGGGQTQY
TRBJ1-5	TRBV20-1	-	SAGGDRNQPQH